The 23 T cell receptor beta chains listed next were all sequenced from one sample in a study of regulatory T cells in long-lasting Graves disease (dated by TCRdb to about 2021). The library was obtained by multiplex PCR. The data were produced on an Illumina HiSeq 4000. TCR beta libraries were built with iRepertoire HTBI primers and Arm-PCR amplification of CDR3 regions. TCRdb redid the processing of the public reads, applying fastp at Q25 and MiXCR, and retained in-frame beta chains. Each record represents a unique CDR3 protein, reported with the most common genes and DNA among its rows. A total of over 200,000 distinct CDR3 sequences appear in this sample, around 17% of them only once. The ten most abundant clones make up less than 25% of the sample. The sample's time point label, decoded: newly diagnosed GD, antithyroid drugs for less than 3 months. For both TCR sequencing and RNA sequencing, RNA was extracted from PBMCs in TRIzol.

The sequences come from peripheral blood mononuclear cells (PBMCs), collected at new diagnosis, from a patient treated with antithyroid drugs. Receptors originate from a female donor with Graves disease.

This clonotype was seen a few times. The chain is built from TRBV12-3 or TRBV12-4 and TRBJ1-5; D is unclear. V was shortened by 10 bases and J by 2 bases, with 12 bases between the two germline ends. The CDR3 is 13 amino acids. The DNA of the CDR3 is TGTGCCACCAGACTCGGGGGCAATCAGCCCCAGCATTTT. As protein: CATRLGGNQPQHF.

This clonotype was recorded a few times. The V call is TRBV6-1, the J call TRBJ1-2; a possible D gene is TRBD1 (6 bases). The germline gives CDR1 MNHNS, CDR2 SASEGT. V was trimmed by 6 bases and J by 6 bases, leaving 23 bases between them. The CDR3 runs to 16 residues. The CDR3 nucleotides read TGTGCCAGCAGCAACGGGGGATCAACAGGGCCTGATGGCTACACCTTC. Its protein product is CASSNGGSTGPDGYTF.

This clonotype was recorded at least ten times. The rearrangement links TRBV5-1 to TRBJ1-1, with a weak D call TRBD1 (6 bases). V lost 6 bases and J lost 0, with 12 bases in between. This CDR3 contains 14 residues. Germline CDR1 SGHRS, CDR2 YFSETQ. The CDR3 protein is CASKFTGLNTEAFF. In nucleotides, the CDR3 is TGCGCCAGCAAATTCACAGGGTTGAACACTGAAGCTTTCTTT.

The sample holds a few counts of this clonotype. A much larger clone differs from this one at a single base, so this may be a read error. The chain uses TRBV19 and TRBJ2-5; 11 nucleotides match TRBD1. CDR1 is LNHDA, CDR2 SQIVND, per germline (reference sequence). The CDR3 totals 14 residues. The ends lost 3 bases at V and 4 bases at J; junction bases unmatched: 1. CDR3 sequence (DNA): TGTGCCAGTAGTATCGGGACAGGGGGAGAGACCCAGTACTTC. As protein: CASSIGTGGETQYF.

This clonotype was detected a few times. The chain couples TRBV7-2 to TRBJ2-3; D ambiguous. The CDR3 sequence is 14 residues long. Per germline, CDR1 SGHTA and CDR2 FQGNSA. V was cut by 5 bases and J by 14 bases, with 23 bases left in between. As DNA, the CDR3 is TGTGCCAGCAGCCCCCCGGTTGCAGAAGAGGCCTGGTATTTT. Its translation is CASSPPVAEEAWYF.

This clonotype was observed many times. The V call is TRBV11-2, the J call TRBJ2-7, with TRBD2 matching over 9 bases. The CDR3 spans 15 residues. Per germline, CDR1 SGHAT and CDR2 FQNNGV. The V and J ends lost 6 bases and 2 bases, in that order; junction bases with no gene match: 8. CDR3 loop: CASRVVSGGAYEQYF. CDR3 DNA sequence: TGTGCCAGCAGAGTAGTTAGCGGGGGAGCCTACGAGCAGTACTTC.

This clonotype appeared many times. The chain is built from TRBV27 and TRBJ1-2; D not resolved. The length of the CDR3 is 17 residues. The V end was cut by 4 bases, the J end by 3 bases, with 21 bases between. CDR1 is MNHEY, CDR2 SMNVEV, per germline (reference sequence). The DNA of the CDR3 is TGTGCCAGCAGTTCAATCTTCGTAGGTGGGCCGGACTATGGCTACACCTTC. Amino acid sequence: CASSSIFVGGPDYGYTF.

This clonotype occurred many times. The V and J genes are TRBV18 and TRBJ2-7; no reliable D call. Trimming left V 4 bases short and J 7 bases short, with 11 bases between. The CDR3 totals 12 residues. Per germline, CDR1 KGHSH and CDR2 LQKENI. The CDR3 loop is CASSHNAEEQYF. CDR3 nucleotide sequence: TGTGCCAGCTCACACAATGCGGAGGAGCAGTACTTC. The full variable domain, completed using reference TRBV18 and TRBJ2-7, is NAGVMQNPRHLVRRRGQEARLRCSPMKGHSHVYWYRQLPEEGLKFMVYLQKENIIDESGMPKERFSAEFPKEGPSILRIQQVVRGDSAAYFCASSHNAEEQYFGPGTRLTVT.

This clonotype was recorded at least ten times. The J gene is TRBJ2-7, the V gene TRBV12-3 or TRBV12-4; 7 bases map to TRBD2. This CDR3 region has 14 residues. V lost 7 bases to trimming and J lost 0 bases; unmatched junction nucleotides: 6. DNA of the CDR3: TGTGCCAGCAATCCGGGAGGAAGCTCCTACGAGCAGTACTTC. Translation gives CASNPGGSSYEQYF.

This clonotype was detected many times. The V call is TRBV19, the J call TRBJ2-7; TRBD1 agrees at 12 bases. The CDR3 has 15 residues. Germline values: CDR1 LNHDA, CDR2 SQIVND (reference sequence). The ends lost 4 bases at V and 4 bases at J; junction bases unmatched: 5. The CDR3 nucleotides are TGTGCCAGTAGTACCGGGACAGGGGGCGGGTACGAGCAGTACTTC. Amino acids: CASSTGTGGGYEQYF.

This clonotype was picked up many times. Here the CDR3 DNA reads TGTGCCAGCAGTTTATCCCTAGCGGGGGCCTACGAGCAGTACTTC. This gives the protein CASSLSLAGAYEQYF. The gene calls are TRBV12-3 or TRBV12-4 and TRBJ2-7, with TRBD2 matching 10 bases. V lost 2 bases and J lost 2; bases outside the gene matches: 3. This CDR3 has 15 amino acids.

At least ten counts were recorded for this clonotype. V usage is TRBV19 and J usage is TRBJ2-7, with D perhaps TRBD1 (5 bases). V was shortened by 3 bases and J by 2 bases, with 8 bases between the two germline ends. Per germline, CDR1 LNHDA and CDR2 SQIVND (reference sequence). The CDR3 consists of 13 residues. The chain's CDR3 is CASSIRVAYEQYF. The CDR3 DNA reads TGTGCCAGTAGTATCAGGGTCGCCTACGAGCAGTACTTC.

This clonotype has ten or more counts. The J gene is TRBJ2-5, the V gene TRBV10-2; 7 bases fit TRBD2. There are 16 residues in the CDR3. After removal of 3 bases from V and 1 base from J, the junction contained 8 bases not matched to a gene. Germline loops: CDR1 WSHSY, CDR2 SAAADI. Here the CDR3 DNA reads TGCGCCAGCAGTGAATGGGGCGGGAGTTCCCAAGAGACCCAGTACTTC. It specifies CASSEWGGSSQETQYF.

This clonotype was detected ten times or more. The J gene is TRBJ2-1, the V gene TRBV5-1, with 8 bases matching TRBD2. The junction had 8 bases not matched to a gene; V was cut back by 2 bases and J by 4 bases. Germline-derived CDR1 and CDR2 are SGHRS and YFSETQ. CDR3 length equals 16 residues. Written as DNA, the CDR3 is TGCGCCAGCAGCTTCCTTAAGCGGGAGACTTACAATGAGCAGTTCTTC. It specifies CASSFLKRETYNEQFF. Drawing the rest from reference TRBV5-1 and TRBJ2-1, the complete variable domain is KAGVTQTPRYLIKTRGQQVTLSCSPISGHRSVSWYQQTPGQGLQFLFEYFSETQRNKGNFPGRFSGRQFSNSRSEMNVSTLELGDSALYLCASSFLKRETYNEQFFGPGTRLTVL.

This clonotype was detected many times. V usage is TRBV7-2 and J usage is TRBJ2-2; D is uncertain. Germline CDR1 reads SGHTA; CDR2 reads FQGNSA. V lost 5 bases and J 8 bases, leaving 9 bases between the germline ends. The CDR3 runs 12 residues. CDR3 sequence reads: CASSIAAGELFF. CDR3 coding DNA: TGTGCCAGCAGCATTGCGGCGGGGGAGCTGTTTTTT.

This clonotype was recorded many times. V gene TRBV6-2 or TRBV6-3 combines with J gene TRBJ2-3; 11 bases map to TRBD2. This CDR3 has 17 amino acids. CDR1 MNHEY and CDR2 SVGEGT come from the germline V gene. V shed 0 bases and J 3 bases; nucleotides not matched to a gene: 5. CDR3 in amino acids: CASSYSGTSGPTDTQYF. As DNA, the CDR3 is TGTGCCAGCAGTTACTCAGGGACTAGCGGACCAACAGATACGCAGTATTTT.

This clonotype was seen many times. The rearrangement joins TRBV9 to TRBJ2-3; 11 positions agree with TRBD2. This CDR3 is built from 17 residues. V was clipped by 3 bases and J by 2 bases; unmatched bases: 8. CDR1 and CDR2 from the germline V gene are SGDLS and YYNGEE. CDR3 sequence reads: CASSDRLAGTLTDTQYF. The CDR3 nucleotides read TGTGCCAGCAGCGATCGACTAGCGGGAACCCTCACAGATACGCAGTATTTT.

This clonotype was seen ten or more times. This chain joins TRBV7-3 and TRBJ2-4, with 7 bases identical to TRBD2. CDR3 size: 20 residues. Germline CDR1 reads SGHTA; CDR2 reads FQGTGA. Trimming took 0 bases from V and 0 from J; bases not matched to a gene: 14. The CDR3 reads CASSLTPRGAGWGAKNIQYF. CDR3 nucleotide sequence: TGTGCCAGCAGCTTAACCCCTCGGGGAGCGGGATGGGGAGCCAAAAACATTCAGTACTTC.

In this sample, this clonotype turned up many times. The chain has TRBV7-9 and TRBJ2-1; D possibly matches TRBD1 or TRBD2 (5 bases each). The V gene's germline CDR1 is SEHNR and CDR2 FQNEAQ (reference sequence). The germline V and J ends were trimmed by 8 bases and 7 bases, with 15 bases remaining between them. This CDR3 has 13 amino acids. CDR3 DNA: TGTGCCAGCCGGGACCCACCCCTAAATGAGCAGTTCTTC. Translated, it gives CASRDPPLNEQFF.

At least ten counts were recorded for this clonotype. The chain uses TRBV19 and TRBJ2-1; a possible D gene is TRBD2 (6 bases). Trimming pared 3 bases from V and 3 bases from J, leaving 18 bases between. There are 17 residues in the CDR3. CDR1 and CDR2 from the germline V gene are LNHDA and SQIVND (reference sequence). CDR3 coding DNA: TGTGCCAGTAGTATCGGGGGTCGGCGCTATTACTACAATGAGCAGTTCTTC. It encodes CASSIGGRRYYYNEQFF.

On this clonotype: A junction end diverges from the germline sequence, so it may reflect a read error. The V call is TRBV7-2, the J call TRBJ2-7, with D possibly matching TRBD2 (7 bases). Germline CDR1 reads SGHTA; CDR2 reads FQGNSA. The CDR3 runs 17 residues. The DNA of the CDR3 is TGTGTCAGCAGCTTAGCCCGCGGGGGCGGCTTCTCCTACGAGCAGTACTTC. This sequence encodes CVSSLARGGGFSYEQYF.

This clonotype was observed many times. The V gene is TRBV7-2, the J gene TRBJ2-3; 10 nucleotides line up with TRBD2. V lost 1 base and J lost 9; bases outside the gene matches: 7. The CDR3 runs to 15 residues. Germline-derived CDR1 and CDR2 are SGHTA and FQGNSA. The CDR3 reads CASSLDASGRGTQYF. The CDR3 nucleotides are TGTGCCAGCAGCTTAGATGCTAGCGGGAGAGGCACGCAGTATTTT.

This clonotype turned up a few times. A much larger clone differs from this one at a single base, so this may be a read error. This chain connects TRBV12-3 or TRBV12-4 to TRBJ1-1, with 9 bases aligning to TRBD1. The junction had 7 bases not matched to a gene; V was cut back by 5 bases and J by 9 bases. This CDR3 spans 13 amino acids. This CDR3 is CASSNRGQDKAFF. DNA for the CDR3: TGTGCCAGCAGTAACAGGGGGCAGGATAAAGCTTTCTTT.